Listed here are 25 T cell receptor beta chains from one sample, sequenced in a study of blood T cell repertoires in COVID-19. The assay was immunoSEQ multiplex PCR, and TCRdb's table has in-frame clones only and misses some. The table lists approximately 130,000 clones, approximately 84% of them singletons. Specimen: peripheral blood. The receptors here all came from a human donor in a cohort sampled during active COVID-19.

The chain is built from TRBV5-1 and TRBJ2-1; 7 nucleotides match TRBD2. The germline CDR1 and CDR2 sequences are SGHRS and YFSETQ. The J segment lost 0 bases and the V segment lost 6 bases, leaving 3 bases of the junction unmatched. The CDR3 is made up of 14 amino acids. The CDR3 spells CASTSGVSYNEQFF. The CDR3 bases are TGCGCCAGCACGAGCGGGGTCTCCTACAATGAGCAGTTCTTC.

This sequence joins TRBV3-1 (or the pseudogene TRBV3-2) and TRBJ1-4; 10 nucleotides agree with TRBD1. The J segment lost 8 bases and the V segment lost 8 bases, leaving 5 bases of the junction unmatched. Per germline, CDR1 LGHDT and CDR2 YNNKEL (reference sequence). The CDR3 totals 13 residues. DNA for the CDR3: TGTGCCAGCGCCTGGACAGGGGGAGAAAAACTGTTTTTT. As protein: CASAWTGGEKLFF.

The chain links TRBV19 to TRBJ1-3; 8 positions agree with TRBD1. Germline-derived CDR1 and CDR2 are LNHDA and SQIVND (reference sequence). The ends lost 5 bases at V and 1 base at J; junction bases unmatched: 16. The CDR3 contains 19 residues. DNA for the CDR3: TGTGCCAGTAGTTCAGCCGGGACAGGCGGCCCGGGATCTGGAAACACCATATATTTT. Translation gives CASSSAGTGGPGSGNTIYF.

CDR3 sequence (DNA): TGTGCCATCAGTGAATCGGGGGGGTCTAGCAATCAGCCCCAGCATTTT. It codes for CAISESGGSSNQPQHF. The chain recombines TRBV10-3 with TRBJ1-5; possibly TRBD1 for D (5 bases). The germline gives CDR1 ENHRY, CDR2 SYGVKD. Trimming removed 3 bases at V and 0 bases at J, with 12 bases between. The CDR3 consists of 16 residues.

The rearrangement links TRBV18 to TRBJ1-2, with 8 bases aligning to TRBD1. The CDR3 covers 14 residues. Germline-derived CDR1 and CDR2 are KGHSH and LQKENI. The V gene end was trimmed by 3 bases and the J gene end by 8 bases; junction bases not matched to a gene: 8. CDR3 sequence: CASSPQGATRGYTF. The DNA of the CDR3 is TGTGCCAGCTCACCTCAGGGGGCAACGCGAGGCTACACCTTC.

The V call is TRBV28, the J call TRBJ2-4; TRBD1 aligns across 10 bases. The germline V gene encodes CDR1 MDHEN and CDR2 SYDVKM. The V segment lost 8 bases and the J segment 6 bases; nucleotides outside the gene matches: 10. This CDR3 comprises 15 residues. CDR3 sequence (DNA): TGTGCCAGCGATGGGCGGGGACAGGGGATAAACATTCAGTACTTC. It specifies CASDGRGQGINIQYF. The complete variable domain, with remaining parts taken from reference TRBV28 and TRBJ2-4, reads DVKVTQSSRYLVKRTGEKVFLECVQDMDHENMFWYRQDPGLGLRLIYFSYDVKMKEKGDIPEGYSVSREKKERFSLILESASTNQTSMYLCASDGRGQGINIQYFGAGTRLSVL.

The V gene is TRBV19, the J gene TRBJ2-3; perhaps TRBD2 as D (7 bases). The CDR3 is 13 residues long. Germline assignment: CDR1 LNHDA and CDR2 SQIVND (reference sequence). V dropped 6 bases and J dropped 5 bases, with 12 bases sitting between them. CDR3 nucleotide sequence: TGTGCCAGTAGAGGGGGGGGCAAAGATACGCAGTATTTT. Encoded protein: CASRGGGKDTQYF.

The chain has TRBV6-5 and TRBJ1-5; D ambiguous. The V end was cut by 5 bases, the J end by 0 bases, with 5 bases between. Germline V CDR1 and CDR2: MNHEY, SVGAGI. The CDR3 runs 13 residues. CDR3 sequence (DNA): TGTGCCAGCAGTAAACATAGCAATCAGCCCCAGCATTTT. Residues: CASSKHSNQPQHF.

The chain recombines TRBV19 with TRBJ1-5; unclear D gene. CDR1 LNHDA and CDR2 SQIVND come from the germline V gene (reference sequence). This CDR3 is 14 amino acids long. V was clipped by 1 base and J by 8 bases, with 12 bases between them. CDR3 DNA sequence: TGTGCCAGTAGTATAGGGGCGGGGAAGGAGCCCCAGCATTTT. As protein: CASSIGAGKEPQHF.

The V and J genes are TRBV5-1 and TRBJ2-5; D might be TRBD1 (6 bases). The CDR3 is 11 residues long. Trimming shortened V by 7 bases and J by 2 bases, and 6 bases separated the two germline ends. The germline V gene encodes CDR1 SGHRS and CDR2 YFSETQ. CDR3 protein: CASGQQETQYF. The CDR3 DNA follows: TGCGCCAGCGGACAGCAAGAGACCCAGTACTTC.

CDR3 amino acids: CASSTAPTGGYGYTF. CDR3 bases: TGCGCCAGCAGCACCGCGCCGACCGGGGGCTATGGCTACACCTTC. The chain is built from TRBV5-1 and TRBJ1-2; tentatively, D is TRBD1 (5 bases). Germline V gene sequence: CDR1 SGHRS, CDR2 YFSETQ. The CDR3 consists of 15 residues. V was trimmed by 4 bases and J by 4 bases, leaving 17 bases between them.

This chain uses TRBV10-2 with TRBJ1-5, with D perhaps matching TRBD1 (5 bases). This CDR3 has 16 amino acids. V lost 4 bases and J 0 bases, leaving 13 bases between the germline ends. The germline V gene has CDR1 WSHSY and CDR2 SAAADI. The CDR3 region is CASSATGPFSNQPQHF. The CDR3 region has the DNA TGCGCCAGCAGTGCAACAGGCCCCTTTAGCAATCAGCCCCAGCATTTT.

The V and J genes are TRBV2 and TRBJ1-6; D perhaps matches TRBD1 (5 bases). Looked up from germline, CDR1 is SNHLY and CDR2 is FYNNEI. The CDR3 consists of 13 residues. The V end was cut by 5 bases, the J end by 7 bases, with 9 bases between. The CDR3, as DNA: TGTGCCAGCAGTCGTAAGGGGAATTCACCCCTCCACTTT. This gives the protein CASSRKGNSPLHF.

The chain is built from TRBV29-1 and TRBJ2-7; perhaps TRBD2 as D (6 bases). This CDR3 contains 13 residues. The germline CDR1 and CDR2 sequences are SQVTM and ANQGSEA. Deletions cut 6 bases from V and 3 bases from J, with 15 bases between. CDR3 sequence (DNA): TGCAGCGTGAGTGCGGGGAGAGGCTACGAGCAGTACTTC. Encoded protein: CSVSAGRGYEQYF.

This clone has only a few counts. The V call is TRBV7-3, the J call TRBJ2-1; 11 nucleotides match TRBD2. This CDR3 region has 16 residues. After removal of 5 bases from V and 4 bases from J, the junction contained 7 bases not matched to a gene. Germline loops: CDR1 SGHTA, CDR2 FQGTGA. Here the CDR3 DNA reads TGTGCCAGCAGCCCCCCACTAGCGGGGGAGTACAATGAGCAGTTCTTC. Amino acid sequence: CASSPPLAGEYNEQFF.

The J gene is TRBJ2-5, the V gene TRBV21-1; TRBD1 is taken as the D call from the table, unchecked against the DNA. TRBV21-1 is listed as a pseudogene. The CDR3 spans 16 residues. The CDR3 here is CASSKSWGRVRETQYF. Here the CDR3 DNA reads TGTGCCAGCAGCAAATCGTGGGGCAGAGTAAGAGAGACCCAGTACTTC.

J is TRBJ2-1 and V is TRBV7-8; possibly TRBD1 for D (6 bases). With 1 base removed from V and 7 bases from J, the gap between germline ends came to 14 bases. The length of the CDR3 is 15 residues. Germline-derived CDR1 and CDR2 are SGHVS and FQNEAQ. CDR3 nucleotides: TGTGCCAGCAGCTTAGGAGGGGGACATGGGAATGAGCAGTTCTTC. As protein: CASSLGGGHGNEQFF.

This sequence joins TRBV7-3 and TRBJ2-7, with 8 bases lining up with TRBD2. The CDR3 sequence is 17 residues long. The V gene's germline CDR1 is SGHTA and CDR2 FQGTGA. After removal of 7 bases from V and 2 bases from J, the junction contained 16 bases not matched to a gene. The CDR3 DNA is TGTGCCAGCACCACAGGGTGGGCGGGGGGCCCCCCCTACGAGCAGTACTTC. Its translation is CASTTGWAGGPPYEQYF.

The CDR3 DNA is TGTGCCAGTAACGCACTAGCGCCGGGCACAGATACGCAGTATTTT. The encoded protein is CASNALAPGTDTQYF. The genes are TRBV19 and TRBJ2-3; 7 positions agree with TRBD2. With 7 bases clipped from V and 1 base from J, the junction kept 8 bases outside the gene matches. The CDR3 length is 15 residues. CDR1 and CDR2 (germline): LNHDA, SQIVND (reference sequence).

Of note for this clone: The sample contains more than one DNA sequence encoding this CDR3. V is TRBV15 and J is TRBJ2-5; 9 positions match TRBD2. In germline, CDR1 is LNHNV, CDR2 YYDKDF (reference sequence). The CDR3 length is 16 residues. Trimming took 0 bases from V and 2 from J; bases not matched to a gene: 4. In DNA, the CDR3 is TGTGCCACCAGCAGAGATCCCGCGGGGGGGCAAGAGACCCAGTACTTC. Amino acid sequence: CATSRDPAGGQETQYF.

This sequence joins TRBV5-4 and TRBJ1-1; TRBD1 might be the D (6 bases). Germline CDR1 reads SGHNT; CDR2 reads YYREEE (reference sequence). The CDR3 totals 14 residues. V lost 4 bases and J 6 bases, leaving 16 bases between the germline ends. DNA of the CDR3: TGTGCCAGCAGCGGGAGGGGGAATTACCCTGAAGCTTTCTTT. It specifies CASSGRGNYPEAFF.

The chain combines TRBV7-2 with TRBJ1-6; 9 nucleotides line up with TRBD1. CDR3 length equals 17 residues. The V gene end was trimmed by 2 bases and the J gene end by 5 bases; junction bases not matched to a gene: 7. Germline lookup yields CDR1 SGHTA and CDR2 FQGNSA. The CDR3, as DNA: TGTGCCAGCAGCTTATCGGGGACAGGGCCCAATAATTCACCCCTCCACTTT. Translation gives CASSLSGTGPNNSPLHF.

The chain has TRBV4-1 and TRBJ2-5; D might be TRBD2 (5 bases). CDR1 and CDR2 (germline): MGHRA, YSYEKL. The CDR3 has 16 residues. V lost 0 bases to trimming and J lost 5 bases, with 16 bases between them. This chain's CDR3 is CASSQERGGRVETQYF. In DNA form, the CDR3 reads TGCGCCAGCAGCCAAGAAAGAGGAGGAAGGGTGGAGACCCAGTACTTC.

The chain joins TRBV19 to TRBJ1-2; unclear D gene. Trimming took 4 bases from V and 4 from J, leaving 7 bases between them. The germline V gene encodes CDR1 LNHDA and CDR2 SQIVND (reference sequence). This CDR3 has 12 amino acids. The CDR3 sequence: CASSNGGYGYTF. The CDR3 DNA follows: TGTGCCAGTAGTAATGGCGGCTATGGCTACACCTTC. The full variable domain, rest sourced from reference TRBV19 and TRBJ1-2, is DGGITQSPKYLFRKEGQNVTLSCEQNLNHDAMYWYRQDPGQGLRLIYYSQIVNDFQKGDIAEGYSVSREKKESFPLTVTSAQKNPTAFYLCASSNGGYGYTFGSGTRLTVV.

The CDR3 DNA reads TGTGCCAGTACCTCGCCGGGCAATCAGCCCCAGCATTTT. It codes for CASTSPGNQPQHF. The chain is built from TRBV19 and TRBJ1-5; the D is unclear. This CDR3 is 13 amino acids long. Germline CDR1 LNHDA, CDR2 SQIVND (reference sequence). V was shortened by 7 bases and J by 2 bases, with 9 bases between the two germline ends.